This is a list of T cell receptor beta chains from one sample in a study of shared clonotypes between healthy human individuals. Method: immunoSEQ multiplex PCR; TCRdb's copy keeps in-frame clones and lacks some. The sample contains more than 2,000,000 clones, roughly nine tenths of which appear only once. Sequenced material: naive CD4+ T cells sorted from blood. These receptor sequences come from a young man in good health. Each CDR3 is given with its conserved first and last residue. A D gene is named only where the DNA matches it firmly. Some rows mark clone size as missing; the rest say once, few, many or name a class of expanded clone.

TRBD1	TRBV30	TRBJ2-7	.	CAWSFLRDRGGEQYF	TGTGCCTGGAGTTTCCTCCGGGACAGGGGAGGCGAGCAGTACTTC
TRBD1	TRBV25-1	TRBJ1-1	.	CASRDRENTEAFF	TGTGCCAGCAGGGACAGGGAGAACACTGAAGCTTTCTTT
.	TRBV28	TRBJ2-7	.	CASSLVGAVEQYF	TGTGCCAGCAGTTTGGTAGGGGCGGTCGAGCAGTACTTC
.	TRBV30	TRBJ1-2	.	CAWSVVGDQGYTF	TGTGCCTGGAGTGTTGTAGGGGATCAGGGCTACACCTTC
.	TRBV27	TRBJ2-7	.	CASSRHGEEGYEQYF	TGTGCCAGCAGTCGGCATGGAGAAGAGGGCTACGAGCAGTACTTC
.	TRBV5-1	TRBJ1-4	.	CASSWGGQSATNEKLFF	TGCGCCAGCAGCTGGGGGGGTCAGTCTGCAACTAATGAAAAACTGTTTTTT
.	TRBV5-1	TRBJ2-3	few	CASSLGGADTQYF	TGCGCCAGCAGCTTGGGCGGGGCAGATACGCAGTATTTT
.	TRBV12-5	TRBJ2-5	.	CASGLAPKETQYF	TGTGCTAGTGGTTTGGCCCCGAAAGAGACCCAGTACTTC
TRBD2	TRBV4-3	TRBJ2-3	.	CASSHRASGSSSTDTQYF	TGCGCCAGCAGCCATCGAGCTAGCGGGAGTAGTAGCACAGATACGCAGTATTTT
.	TRBV6-1	TRBJ2-4	.	CASSVRTGHLTLGNIQYF	TGTGCCAGCAGTGTAAGAACGGGACACCTTACCTTAGGGAACATTCAGTACTTC
.	TRBV7-2	TRBJ2-7	.	CASSLRSYEQYF	TGTGCCAGCAGCCTTCGAAGCTACGAGCAGTACTTC
TRBD1	TRBV5-6	TRBJ1-1	once	CASSLGQGRASTEAFF	TGTGCCAGCAGCCTAGGACAGGGTAGGGCGAGCACTGAAGCTTTCTTT
.	TRBV11-2	TRBJ1-1	.	CASSLGRGNTEAFF	TGTGCCAGCAGCTTGGGCAGGGGGAACACTGAAGCTTTCTTT
.	TRBV5-1	TRBJ2-7	.	CASSLAGTMAYEQYF	TGCGCCAGCAGCTTGGCGGGCACGATGGCCTACGAGCAGTACTTC
.	TRBV10-3	TRBJ2-3	.	CAISESTTDTQYF	TGTGCCATCAGTGAGTCTACGACAGATACGCAGTATTTT
.	TRBV28	TRBJ2-5	.	CASSVPRGAGGEGETQYF	TGTGCCAGCAGTGTACCCCGGGGGGCAGGGGGCGAAGGCGAGACCCAGTACTTC
.	TRBV5-1	TRBJ1-6	.	CASSLEPITGSPLHF	TGCGCCAGCAGCTTGGAGCCGATCACGGGCTCACCCCTCCACTTT
TRBD1	TRBV28	TRBJ1-5	.	CASSPSKTGFQPQHF	TGTGCCAGCAGTCCATCAAAGACAGGGTTTCAGCCCCAGCATTTT
.	TRBV18	TRBJ1-4	.	CASSPTSIGEKLFF	TGTGCCAGCTCACCCACATCCATCGGGGAAAAACTGTTTTTT
.	TRBV10-3	TRBJ1-4	once	CAISRGAGNEKLFF	TGTGCCATCAGCCGGGGGGCTGGAAATGAAAAACTGTTTTTT
.	TRBV6-4	TRBJ2-7	.	CASSEPLGVGYEQYF	TGTGCCAGCAGTGAGCCCTTGGGGGTCGGCTACGAGCAGTACTTC
.	TRBV28	TRBJ2-7	.	CASSPRSWQVSYEQYF	TGTGCCAGCAGTCCCCGCTCGTGGCAGGTCTCCTACGAGCAGTACTTC
TRBD2	TRBV10-3	TRBJ2-5	.	CAISESGGKETQYF	TGTGCCATCAGTGAGTCCGGGGGGAAGGAGACCCAGTACTTC
.	TRBV5-1	TRBJ1-4	.	CASSWEKRGTNEKLFF	TGCGCCAGCAGCTGGGAAAAAAGGGGCACTAATGAAAAACTGTTTTTT
.	TRBV19	TRBJ1-6	.	CASATEFLSPLHF	TGTGCCAGTGCAACAGAGTTCTTGTCACCCCTCCACTTT
TRBD1	TRBV18	TRBJ1-5	.	CASSPLQGGNQPQHF	TGTGCCAGCTCACCACTCCAGGGGGGCAATCAGCCCCAGCATTTT
.	TRBV2	TRBJ2-3	.	CASSENPASTDTQYF	TGTGCCAGCAGTGAAAATCCGGCAAGCACAGATACGCAGTATTTT
.	TRBV6-5	TRBJ1-2	.	CASSRGSMRGYTF	TGTGCCAGCAGCCGGGGGAGTATGAGGGGCTACACCTTC
TRBD2	TRBV6-5	TRBJ2-7	once	CASSSEKLAGGYEQYF	TGTGCCAGCAGTTCCGAAAAACTAGCGGGAGGCTACGAGCAGTACTTC
TRBD2	TRBV11-2	TRBJ2-5	.	CASSLPEGTSGQQETQYF	TGTGCCAGCAGCTTACCGGAAGGGACTAGCGGGCAACAAGAGACCCAGTACTTC
TRBD2	TRBV30	TRBJ2-2	.	CAWSTGLAGGELFF	TGTGCCTGGAGTACCGGACTAGCGGGCGGGGAGCTGTTTTTT
TRBD2	TRBV19	TRBJ2-1	.	CASSISSGSSYNEQFF	TGTGCCAGTAGTATATCTAGCGGGAGCTCCTACAATGAGCAGTTCTTC
.	TRBV6-1	TRBJ2-7	.	CASIGWSYEQYF	TGTGCCAGCATTGGATGGTCCTACGAGCAGTACTTC
.	TRBV2	TRBJ2-7	.	CASSEAGTNEQYF	TGTGCCAGCAGTGAGGCAGGCACCAACGAGCAGTACTTC
.	TRBV5-1	TRBJ2-5	once	CASSLGTGDETQYF	TGCGCCAGCAGCTTGGGTACGGGCGACGAGACCCAGTACTTC
TRBD1	TRBV11-3	TRBJ1-1	.	CASSGRGLENTEAFF	TGTGCCAGCAGCGGGAGGGGGCTGGAGAACACTGAAGCTTTCTTT
.	TRBV2	TRBJ1-5	few	CASSAVEGLNQPQHF	TGTGCCAGCAGCGCCGTCGAGGGCCTCAATCAGCCCCAGCATTTT
TRBD2	TRBV5-1	TRBJ2-3	.	CASSPAGAGGTDTQYF	TGCGCCAGCAGCCCCGCGGGAGCGGGAGGTACGGATACGCAGTATTTT
TRBD1	TRBV27	TRBJ2-7	.	CASQDRRLYEQYF	TGTGCCAGCCAGGACAGGAGATTATACGAGCAGTACTTC
.	TRBV4-1	TRBJ2-1	.	CASSSQALRQGPGTVLSNEQFF	TGCGCCAGCAGCTCGCAGGCCCTTAGACAGGGCCCCGGGACTGTACTGAGCAATGAGCAGTTCTTC
TRBD2	TRBV7-7	TRBJ2-2	.	CASSLFGLDNTGELFF	TGTGCTAGCAGCTTGTTTGGACTAGATAACACCGGGGAGCTGTTTTTT
.	TRBV6-1	TRBJ2-7	.	CASSEVLVSEQYF	TGTGCCAGCAGTGAAGTTCTAGTCTCCGAGCAGTACTTC
.	TRBV18	TRBJ1-6	.	CASSPQGQNSPLHF	TGTGCCAGCTCACCTCAGGGCCAGAATTCACCCCTCCACTTT
.	TRBV10-3	TRBJ2-1	.	CAIKQDPNVGVANEQFF	TGTGCCATCAAGCAGGATCCTAACGTAGGTGTGGCGAATGAGCAGTTCTTC
.	TRBV4-2	TRBJ1-1	.	CASSQDWESTEAFF	TGTGCCAGCAGCCAAGATTGGGAGTCCACTGAAGCTTTCTTT
.	TRBV2	TRBJ2-2	.	CASSERGGEYTGELFF	TGTGCCAGCAGTGAACGGGGCGGAGAGTACACCGGGGAGCTGTTTTTT
.	TRBV6-1	TRBJ2-4	.	CASSEWIAKNIQYF	TGTGCCAGCAGTGAATGGATAGCCAAAAACATTCAGTACTTC
.	TRBV19	TRBJ1-4	.	CASRGSQVNEKLFF	TGTGCCAGTAGGGGAAGCCAGGTGAATGAAAAACTGTTTTTT
.	TRBV5-6	TRBJ1-1	.	CASSGSLYTEAFF	TGTGCCAGCAGCGGAAGTCTTTACACTGAAGCTTTCTTT
.	TRBV6-6	TRBJ1-2	.	CASRVSQDYGYTF	TGTGCCAGCAGGGTTTCACAGGACTATGGCTACACCTTC
.	TRBV5-1	TRBJ2-2	.	CASSGRVTGELFF	TGCGCCAGCAGCGGCCGGGTCACCGGGGAGCTGTTTTTT